This T cell receptor beta chain was captured by sequencing in a study of T-cell reconstitution after alpha-beta-depleted transplantation in children. Germline CDR1 is LNHDA and CDR2 is SQIVND (reference sequence). With 7 bases clipped from V and 6 bases from J, the junction kept 14 bases outside the gene matches. The CDR3 has 16 residues. Unique molecular identifiers were used to barcode this TCRbeta library. TCRdb re-called the PCR reads with MiXCR, one entry per CDR3 protein. Among some 490,000 distinct CDR3 sequences listed, about 12% were seen once. The rearrangement uses TRBV19 and TRBJ2-2; the match to TRBD1 covers 7 bases. The source is a human donor who donated a stem cell graft to a child with combined immunodeficiency. The sequences come from PBMCs from the stem cell graft donor, collected from the stem cell graft. The CDR3 sequence is CASKDKQGVWSGELFF. The CDR3 nucleotides are TGTGCCAGTAAGGACAAGCAGGGGGTATGGTCCGGGGAGCTGTTTTTT.